The clone carrying this TCR beta chain has a handful of counts. V was pared by 0 bases and J by 4 bases, with 10 bases between. Looked up from germline, CDR1 is KGHSH and CDR2 is LQKENI. The CDR3 has 16 amino acids. Constant-segment primers were used for 5'RACE, and the resulting TCR alpha and TCR beta cDNA libraries carried sample barcodes and UMIs. MiXCR was run by TCRdb on the 5' RACE reads, yielding one entry per CDR3 protein. The sample shows 450,000 or so distinct CDR3 sequences, over 15% of them seen only once. This entry comes from a study of T-cell memory formation after mild COVID-19. The receptor was isolated from an adult woman who had mild COVID-19 (a few samples of this study predate the infection). Cell type and time point are not known. The sample consisted of PBMCs or a T cell subset sorted from them (not recorded which). J is TRBJ2-6 and V is TRBV18; D not certain. The CDR3 here is CASSPPGFSGANVLTF. CDR3 bases: TGTGCCAGCTCACCACCGGGATTTTCCGGGGCCAACGTCCTGACTTTC.